This entry concerns a single TCR beta chain. Its target is not known. This entry comes from a study of graft-versus-host responses after intestinal transplantation. Looking at the study overall: Every recipient underwent anti-thymocyte globulin induction, then tacrolimus and steroids for roughly 3 years.

The CDR3 contains 13 residues. Germline loops: CDR1 LNHDA, CDR2 SQIVND (reference sequence). Trimming removed 0 bases from V and 8 bases from J, with 10 bases in between. The method was immunoSEQ multiplex PCR; TCRdb's version includes in-frame clones alone and lacks a portion of them. The table shows 85,000 to 90,000 clones, with approximately 90% occurring only once. This clonotype originated in a human donor who was the organ donor for an intestinal transplant. The sequenced sample was unstimulated CD4+ T cells sorted from spleen or lymph node cells, obtained before transplant. The genes are TRBV19 and TRBJ1-1, with D uncertain. CDR3 sequence reads: CASSIDRVGEAFF. In nucleotides, the CDR3 is TGTGCCAGTAGTATAGATCGGGTAGGAGAAGCTTTCTTT.